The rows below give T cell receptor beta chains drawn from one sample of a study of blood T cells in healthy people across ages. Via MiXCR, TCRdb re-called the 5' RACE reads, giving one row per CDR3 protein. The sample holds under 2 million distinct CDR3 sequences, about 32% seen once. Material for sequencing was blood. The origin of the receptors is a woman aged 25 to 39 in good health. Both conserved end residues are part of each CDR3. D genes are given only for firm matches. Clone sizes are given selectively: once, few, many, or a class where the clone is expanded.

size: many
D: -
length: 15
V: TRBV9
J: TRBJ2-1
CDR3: CASSLQGSSYNEQFF

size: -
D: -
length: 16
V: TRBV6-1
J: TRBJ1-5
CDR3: CASSETGLGGDQPQHF

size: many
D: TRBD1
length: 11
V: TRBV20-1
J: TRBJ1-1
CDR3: CSTTGGTEAFF

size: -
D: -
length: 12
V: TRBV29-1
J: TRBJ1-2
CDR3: CSGEVQLYGYTF

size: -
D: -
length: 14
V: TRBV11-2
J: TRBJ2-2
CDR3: CASKGRFVAGELFF

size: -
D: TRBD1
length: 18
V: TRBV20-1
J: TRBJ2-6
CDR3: CSARDQDRGLSGANVLTF

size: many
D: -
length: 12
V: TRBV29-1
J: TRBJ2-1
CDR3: CSVRLVVHEQFF

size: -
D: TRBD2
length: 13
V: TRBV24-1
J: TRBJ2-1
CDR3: CATSPSGYNGQFF

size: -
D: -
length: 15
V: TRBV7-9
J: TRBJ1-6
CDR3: CASRKLEGVASPLHF

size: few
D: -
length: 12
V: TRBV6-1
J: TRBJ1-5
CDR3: CASRETGQPQHF

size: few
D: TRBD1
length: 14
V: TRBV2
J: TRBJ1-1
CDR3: CASDTQGGSTEAFF

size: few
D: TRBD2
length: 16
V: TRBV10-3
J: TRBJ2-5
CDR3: CAISDADSGSAETQYF

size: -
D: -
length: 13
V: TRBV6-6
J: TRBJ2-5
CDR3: CATSPGVGETQYF

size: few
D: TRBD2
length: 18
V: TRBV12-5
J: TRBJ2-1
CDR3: CASGLVLEREWSSNEQFF

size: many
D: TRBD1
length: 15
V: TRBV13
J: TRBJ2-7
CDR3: CASSQERDRLKEQYF

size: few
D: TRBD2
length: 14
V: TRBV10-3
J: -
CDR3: CAISASGPQETQYF

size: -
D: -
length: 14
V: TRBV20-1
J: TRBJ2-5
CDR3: CSARGSKAGETQYF

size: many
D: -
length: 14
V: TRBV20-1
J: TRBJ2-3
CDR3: CSARTVVGTDTQYF

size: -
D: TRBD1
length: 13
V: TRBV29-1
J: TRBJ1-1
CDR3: CSTRQGPNTEAFF

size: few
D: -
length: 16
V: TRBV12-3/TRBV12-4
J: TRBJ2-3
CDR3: CASSLVGVSATDTQYF

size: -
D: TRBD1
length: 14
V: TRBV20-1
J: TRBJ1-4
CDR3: CSAPTGTGYEKLFF

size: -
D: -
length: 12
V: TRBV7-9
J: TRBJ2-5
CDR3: CASSSERETQYF

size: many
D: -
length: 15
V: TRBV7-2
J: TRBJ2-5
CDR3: CASSLDGLAQETQYF

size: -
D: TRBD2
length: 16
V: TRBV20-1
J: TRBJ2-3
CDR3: CSARARLALGTDTQYF

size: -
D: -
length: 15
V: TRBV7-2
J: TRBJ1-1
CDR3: CASSLVGGRHTEAFF

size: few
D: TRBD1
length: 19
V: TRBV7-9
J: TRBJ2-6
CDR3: CASSLSFWTGEAGANVLTF

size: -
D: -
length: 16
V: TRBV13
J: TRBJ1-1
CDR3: CASSLRVRSPNTEAFF

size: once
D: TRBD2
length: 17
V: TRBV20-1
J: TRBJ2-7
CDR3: CSARWLAGVLGGYEQYF

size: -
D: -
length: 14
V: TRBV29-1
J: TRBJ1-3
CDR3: CSVVAGSDGNTIYF

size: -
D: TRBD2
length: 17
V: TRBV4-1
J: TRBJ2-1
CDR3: CASSQDGTSGEYNEQFF

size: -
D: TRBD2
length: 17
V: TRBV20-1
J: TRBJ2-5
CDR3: CSANGDLAGEYQETQYF

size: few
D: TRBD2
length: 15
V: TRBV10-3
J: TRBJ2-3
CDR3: CAISSSGRSTDTQYF

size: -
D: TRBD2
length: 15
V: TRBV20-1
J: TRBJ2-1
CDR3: CSAMMSGGSYNEQFF

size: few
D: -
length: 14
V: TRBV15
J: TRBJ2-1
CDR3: CATSRGTANNEQFF

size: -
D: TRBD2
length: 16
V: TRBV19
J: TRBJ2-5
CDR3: CASSNELAGGIKTQYF

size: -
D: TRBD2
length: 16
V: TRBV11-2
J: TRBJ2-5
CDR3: CASSLSGLAGQETQYF

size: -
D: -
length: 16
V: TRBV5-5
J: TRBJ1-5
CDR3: CASSLSPGQKNQPQHF

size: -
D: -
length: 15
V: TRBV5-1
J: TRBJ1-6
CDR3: CASRARPGDNSPLHF

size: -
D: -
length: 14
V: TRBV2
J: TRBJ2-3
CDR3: CASRDGSARDTQYF

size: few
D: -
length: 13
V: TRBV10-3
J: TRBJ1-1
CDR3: CAIRITANTEAFF